The rows below give T cell receptor beta chains drawn from one sample of a study of T cells after posttransplantation cyclophosphamide. TCRdb keeps only in-frame clones here, not all; method: immunoSEQ multiplex PCR. Among 30,000 to 45,000 clones listed, approximately 78% were seen once. The specimen was CD4+ T cells sorted from blood, collected roughly 250 weeks after a stem cell transplant with posttransplant cyclophosphamide. These receptors originate from a female patient in her 40s who received an allogeneic stem cell transplant from a related donor, was CMV-positive, and had no GVHD. The T cells may partly be graft donor cells. CDR3s include the opening cysteine and the closing phenylalanine or tryptophan. D genes are given only for firm matches. Only part of the rows carry a size: once, few, many, or a class if the clone is expanded.

size,J,V,D,CDR3,DNA
NA,TRBJ1-5,TRBV10-3,NA,CATRSGVSNQPQHF,TGTGCCACCAGGTCAGGGGTTAGCAATCAGCCCCAGCATTTT
NA,TRBJ2-2,TRBV5-1,TRBD1,CASSPDRVGTGELFF,TGCGCCAGCAGCCCCGACAGGGTCGGCACCGGGGAGCTGTTTTTT
NA,TRBJ2-2,TRBV7-6,TRBD1,CASSTGTANTGELFF,TGTGCCAGCAGCACCGGGACAGCGAACACCGGGGAGCTGTTTTTT
NA,TRBJ1-2,TRBV6-5,NA,CASSEDRSYGYTF,TGTGCCAGCAGTGAAGACAGGTCCTATGGCTACACCTTC
NA,TRBJ2-5,TRBV28,NA,CASSLIGTQYF,TGTGCCAGCAGTTTAATCGGGACCCAGTACTTC
NA,TRBJ2-4,TRBV5-4,NA,CASSQEYGKNIQYF,TGTGCCAGCAGCCAGGAATATGGCAAAAACATTCAGTACTTC
NA,TRBJ2-3,TRBV10-3,NA,CAIKGRDGTDTQYF,TGTGCCATCAAGGGGCGGGACGGCACAGATACGCAGTATTTT
NA,TRBJ2-1,TRBV9,TRBD1,CASSVQEGQVWDEQFF,TGTGCCAGCAGCGTTCAGGAGGGACAGGTCTGGGATGAGCAGTTCTTC
NA,TRBJ1-6,TRBV7-9,NA,CASSFPGQINSPLHF,TGTGCCAGCAGCTTCCCCGGACAGATCAATTCACCCCTCCACTTT
NA,TRBJ2-2,TRBV7-8,TRBD2,CASSLPRRGGDTGELFF,TGTGCCAGCAGCTTGCCGAGGCGGGGGGGTGACACCGGGGAGCTGTTTTTT
NA,TRBJ1-1,TRBV6-5,NA,CASKKNRPGNTEAFF,TGTGCCAGCAAAAAGAACCGCCCGGGGAACACTGAAGCTTTCTTT
NA,TRBJ1-3,TRBV7-9,NA,CASSPLRDSHDRNTIYF,TGTGCCAGCAGCCCCCTTAGAGACAGTCACGACAGAAACACCATATATTTT
NA,TRBJ2-7,TRBV19,NA,CASRSGDEQYF,TGTGCCAGTAGGTCAGGGGATGAGCAGTACTTC
NA,TRBJ1-3,TRBV6-4,NA,CASGGYSGNTIYF,TGTGCCAGCGGAGGGTACTCTGGAAACACCATATATTTT
NA,TRBJ2-4,TRBV4-1,TRBD1,CASTPHGQGADIQYF,TGCGCCAGCACCCCACACGGACAGGGGGCAGACATTCAGTACTTC
NA,TRBJ1-1,TRBV21-1,NA,CASSLPPSLRGNTEAFF,TGTGCCAGCAGTCTTCCACCGAGTCTCAGGGGGAACACTGAAGCTTTCTTT
NA,TRBJ2-5,TRBV7-6,NA,CASSLWASPPETQYF,TGTGCCAGCAGCTTATGGGCTAGCCCTCCAGAGACCCAGTACTTC
NA,TRBJ2-2,TRBV6-5,NA,CAARGNTGELFF,TGTGCCGCCAGGGGGAACACCGGGGAGCTGTTTTTT
once,TRBJ2-3,TRBV6-4,TRBD1,CASRQTGATDTQYF,TGTGCCAGCAGACAGACAGGGGCCACAGATACGCAGTATTTT
NA,TRBJ1-4,TRBV6-1,NA,CASSTTPQADEKLFF,TGTGCCAGCAGTACGACACCCCAGGCAGATGAAAAACTGTTTTTT
NA,TRBJ2-3,TRBV7-9,NA,CASSTRTLGDTQYF,TGTGCCAGCAGCACCAGGACACTTGGGGATACGCAGTATTTT
few,TRBJ2-7,TRBV2,NA,CASRKGRGAGEQYF,TGTGCCAGCAGGAAGGGTCGCGGGGCGGGCGAGCAGTACTTC
NA,TRBJ2-2,TRBV27,NA,CASSSVQGLTGELFF,TGTGCCAGCAGTTCCGTGCAGGGTTTAACCGGGGAGCTGTTTTTT
once,TRBJ1-6,TRBV6-1,TRBD1,CASSELWDRNSPLHF,TGTGCCAGCAGCGAACTTTGGGACAGGAATTCACCCCTCCACTTT
NA,TRBJ2-1,TRBV18,TRBD2,CASSRTSGGVYNEQFF,TGTGCCAGCTCCCGGACTAGCGGGGGGGTTTACAATGAGCAGTTCTTC
once,TRBJ2-2,TRBV29-1,NA,CSVGLPSNTGELFF,TGCAGCGTTGGACTGCCTTCGAACACCGGGGAGCTGTTTTTT
NA,TRBJ2-7,TRBV7-2,TRBD2,CASSPRTSGNYEQYF,TGTGCCAGCAGCCCAAGGACTAGCGGGAACTACGAGCAGTACTTC
NA,TRBJ2-3,TRBV29-1,NA,CSVDGRQSTDTQYF,TGCAGCGTTGATGGTCGCCAGTCCACAGATACGCAGTATTTT
NA,TRBJ2-1,TRBV5-6,TRBD2,CASSLQGLAYNEQFF,TGTGCCAGCAGCTTGCAAGGACTAGCGTACAATGAGCAGTTCTTC
NA,TRBJ1-4,TRBV6-4,NA,CASSDREEKLFF,TGTGCCAGCAGTGACCGGGAAGAAAAACTGTTTTTT
few,TRBJ2-7,TRBV2,NA,CASSVGRPEQYF,TGTGCCAGCAGTGTAGGCAGGCCCGAGCAGTACTTC
NA,TRBJ1-5,TRBV6-6,NA,CASSLTDLSNQPQHF,TGTGCCAGCAGCCTGACAGACCTTAGCAATCAGCCCCAGCATTTT
few,TRBJ2-7,TRBV5-5,NA,CASSLWAGYEQYF,TGTGCCAGCAGCTTATGGGCGGGATACGAGCAGTACTTC
NA,TRBJ2-1,TRBV5-4,NA,CASTMGDSYNEQFF,TGTGCCAGCACCATGGGAGACTCCTACAATGAGCAGTTCTTC
NA,TRBJ1-4,TRBV19,NA,CASSQDLGYEKLFF,TGTGCCAGTAGTCAAGACCTAGGTTATGAAAAACTGTTTTTT